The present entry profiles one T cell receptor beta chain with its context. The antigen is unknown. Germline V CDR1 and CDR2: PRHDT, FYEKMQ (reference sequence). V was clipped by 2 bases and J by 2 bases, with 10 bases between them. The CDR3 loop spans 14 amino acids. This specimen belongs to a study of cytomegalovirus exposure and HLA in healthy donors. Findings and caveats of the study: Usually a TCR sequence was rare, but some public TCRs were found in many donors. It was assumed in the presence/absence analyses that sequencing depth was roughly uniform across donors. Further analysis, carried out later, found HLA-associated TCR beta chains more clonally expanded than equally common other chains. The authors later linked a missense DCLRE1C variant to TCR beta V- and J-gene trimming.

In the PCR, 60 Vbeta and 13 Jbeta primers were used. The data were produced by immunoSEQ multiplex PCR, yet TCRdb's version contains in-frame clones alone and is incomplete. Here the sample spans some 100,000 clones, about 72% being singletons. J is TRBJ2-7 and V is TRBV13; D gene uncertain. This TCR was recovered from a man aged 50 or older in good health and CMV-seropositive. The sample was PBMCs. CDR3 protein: CASSLTRLTYEQYF. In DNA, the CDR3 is TGTGCCAGCAGCTTAACCCGGTTAACCTACGAGCAGTACTTC. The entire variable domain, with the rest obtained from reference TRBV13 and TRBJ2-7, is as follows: AAGVIQSPRHLIKEKRETATLKCYPIPRHDTVYWYQQGPGQDPQFLISFYEKMQSDKGSIPDRFSAQQFSDYHSELNMSSLELGDSALYFCASSLTRLTYEQYFGPGTRLTVT.